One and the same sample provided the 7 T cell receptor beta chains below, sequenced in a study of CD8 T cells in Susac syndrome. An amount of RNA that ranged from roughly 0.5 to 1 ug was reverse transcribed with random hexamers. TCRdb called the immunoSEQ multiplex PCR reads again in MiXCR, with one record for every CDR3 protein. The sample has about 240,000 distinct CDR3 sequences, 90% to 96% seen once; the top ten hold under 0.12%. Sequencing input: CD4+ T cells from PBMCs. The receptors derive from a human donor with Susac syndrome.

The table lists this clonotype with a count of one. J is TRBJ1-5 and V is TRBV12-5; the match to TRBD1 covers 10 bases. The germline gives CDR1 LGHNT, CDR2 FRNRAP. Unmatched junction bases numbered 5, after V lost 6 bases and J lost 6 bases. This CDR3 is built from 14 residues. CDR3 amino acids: CASGVGTGAQPQHF. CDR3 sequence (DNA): TGTGCTAGTGGGGTAGGGACAGGGGCTCAGCCCCAGCATTTT.

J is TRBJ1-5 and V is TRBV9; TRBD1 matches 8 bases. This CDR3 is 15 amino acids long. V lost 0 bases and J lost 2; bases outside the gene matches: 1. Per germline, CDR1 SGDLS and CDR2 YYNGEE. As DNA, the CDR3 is TGTGCCAGCAGCGTAGGGGGACAGGGCAATCAGCCCCAGCATTTT. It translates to CASSVGGQGNQPQHF.

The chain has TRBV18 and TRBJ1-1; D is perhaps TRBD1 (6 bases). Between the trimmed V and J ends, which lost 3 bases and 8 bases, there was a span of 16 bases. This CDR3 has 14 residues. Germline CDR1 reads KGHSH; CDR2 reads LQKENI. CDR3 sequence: CASSPNQGRDEAFF. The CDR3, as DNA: TGTGCCAGCTCACCGAATCAGGGGAGAGACGAAGCTTTCTTT.

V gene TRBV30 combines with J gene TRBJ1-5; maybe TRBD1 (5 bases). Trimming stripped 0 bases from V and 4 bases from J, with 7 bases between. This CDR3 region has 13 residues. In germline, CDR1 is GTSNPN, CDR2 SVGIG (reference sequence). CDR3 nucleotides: TGTGCCTGGAGTGTTAAGGGGAATCAGCCCCAGCATTTT. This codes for CAWSVKGNQPQHF.

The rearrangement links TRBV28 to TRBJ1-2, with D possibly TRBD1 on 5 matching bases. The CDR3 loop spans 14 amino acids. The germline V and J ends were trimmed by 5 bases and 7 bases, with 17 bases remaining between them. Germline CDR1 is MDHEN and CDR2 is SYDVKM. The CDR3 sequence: CASSRLTGTAGYTF. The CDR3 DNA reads TGTGCCAGCAGTCGACTTACCGGGACTGCTGGCTACACCTTC.

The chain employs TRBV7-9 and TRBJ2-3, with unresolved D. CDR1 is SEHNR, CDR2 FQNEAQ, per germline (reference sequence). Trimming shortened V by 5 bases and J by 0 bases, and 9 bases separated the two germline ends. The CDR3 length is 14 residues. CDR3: CASSRFMSTDTQYF. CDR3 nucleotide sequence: TGTGCCAGCAGCCGTTTTATGAGCACAGATACGCAGTATTTT.

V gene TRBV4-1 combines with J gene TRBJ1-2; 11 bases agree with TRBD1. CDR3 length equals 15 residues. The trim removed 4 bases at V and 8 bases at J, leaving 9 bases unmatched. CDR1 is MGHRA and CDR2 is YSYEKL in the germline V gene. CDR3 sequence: CASSPGTGGPDGYTF. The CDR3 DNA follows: TGCGCCAGCAGCCCCGGGACAGGGGGGCCGGACGGCTACACCTTC.